This TCR beta chain was sequenced in a study of blood T cell repertoires in COVID-19. Whole-study context: T cells, B-cell-depleted T cells, or PBMCs supplied cDNA or gDNA.

Germline CDR1 MNHEY, CDR2 SMNVEV (reference sequence). The CDR3 covers 13 residues. Trimming took off 5 bases at V and 6 bases at J, with 12 bases between the two ends. Original analysis: The authors estimated nucleated cell counts from reference gene primer amplification. Sequencing was performed with immunoSEQ multiplex PCR; in TCRdb, only in-frame clones are kept and a portion is missing. The DNA gave D and trimming, while V, J and clone size come from that table. The sample lists fewer than 150,000 clones, roughly 89% occurring once. V is TRBV27 and J is TRBJ2-3; no definite D call. The sequenced sample was peripheral blood. The receptor comes from a woman aged 40 to 50 with acute or convalescent COVID-19. In DNA, the CDR3 is TGTGCCAGCAGTGCCGAGAGAACGGATACGCAGTATTTT. This encodes CASSAERTDTQYF.